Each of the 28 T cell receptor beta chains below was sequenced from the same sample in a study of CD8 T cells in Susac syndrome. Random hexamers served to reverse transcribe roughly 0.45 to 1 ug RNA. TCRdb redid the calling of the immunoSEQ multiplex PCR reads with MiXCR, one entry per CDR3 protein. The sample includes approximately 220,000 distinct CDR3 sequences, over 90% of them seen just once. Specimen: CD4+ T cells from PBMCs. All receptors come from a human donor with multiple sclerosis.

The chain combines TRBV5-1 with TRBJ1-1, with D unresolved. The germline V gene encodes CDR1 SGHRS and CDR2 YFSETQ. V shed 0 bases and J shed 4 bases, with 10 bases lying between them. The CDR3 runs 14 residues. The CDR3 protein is CASSLEVGSTEAFF. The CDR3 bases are TGCGCCAGCAGCTTGGAGGTCGGGAGCACTGAAGCTTTCTTT.

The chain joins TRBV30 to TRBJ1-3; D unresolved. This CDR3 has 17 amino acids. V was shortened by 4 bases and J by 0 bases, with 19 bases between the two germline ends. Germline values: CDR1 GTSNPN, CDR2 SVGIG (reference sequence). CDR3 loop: CAWMGDSALLSGNTIYF. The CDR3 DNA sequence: TGTGCCTGGATGGGAGATTCCGCGCTACTCTCTGGAAACACCATATATTTT.

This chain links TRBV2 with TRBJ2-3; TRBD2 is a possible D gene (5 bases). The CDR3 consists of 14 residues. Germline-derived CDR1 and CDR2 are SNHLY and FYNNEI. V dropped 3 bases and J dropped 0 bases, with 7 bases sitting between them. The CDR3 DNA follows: TGTGCCAGCAGTGACAGGACTAGCACAGATACGCAGTATTTT. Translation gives CASSDRTSTDTQYF.

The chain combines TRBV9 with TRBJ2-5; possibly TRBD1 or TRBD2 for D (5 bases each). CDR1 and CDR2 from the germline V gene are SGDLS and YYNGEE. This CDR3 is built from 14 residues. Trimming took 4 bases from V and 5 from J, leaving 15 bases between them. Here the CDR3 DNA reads TGTGCCAGCAGCCCTAGAGGGGTTACGGAGACCCAGTACTTC. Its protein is CASSPRGVTETQYF.

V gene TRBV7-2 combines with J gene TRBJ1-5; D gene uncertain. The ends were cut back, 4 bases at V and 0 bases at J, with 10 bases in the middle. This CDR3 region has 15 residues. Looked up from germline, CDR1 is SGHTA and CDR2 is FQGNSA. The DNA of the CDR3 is TGTGCCAGCAGCTCAACCAGCGGTAGCAATCAGCCCCAGCATTTT. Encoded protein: CASSSTSGSNQPQHF.

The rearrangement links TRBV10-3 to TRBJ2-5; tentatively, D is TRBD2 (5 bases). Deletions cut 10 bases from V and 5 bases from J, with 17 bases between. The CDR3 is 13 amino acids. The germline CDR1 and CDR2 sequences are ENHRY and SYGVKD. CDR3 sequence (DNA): TGTGCCAGCACTTCTAATGGGGAGGAGACCCAGTACTTC. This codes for CASTSNGEETQYF.

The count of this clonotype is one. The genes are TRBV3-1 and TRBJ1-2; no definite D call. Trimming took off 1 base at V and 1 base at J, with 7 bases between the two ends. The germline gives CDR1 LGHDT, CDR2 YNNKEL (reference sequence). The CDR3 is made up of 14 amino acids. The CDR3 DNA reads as TGTGCCAGCAGCCAAGGACGGAGTAACTATGGCTACACCTTC. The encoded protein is CASSQGRSNYGYTF.

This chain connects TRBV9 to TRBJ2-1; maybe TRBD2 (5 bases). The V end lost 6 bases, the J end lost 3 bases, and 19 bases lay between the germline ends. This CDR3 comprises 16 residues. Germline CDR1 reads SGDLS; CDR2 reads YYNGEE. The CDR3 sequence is CASNRLGNMDYNEQFF. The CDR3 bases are TGTGCCAGCAATCGACTCGGGAACATGGACTACAATGAGCAGTTCTTC.

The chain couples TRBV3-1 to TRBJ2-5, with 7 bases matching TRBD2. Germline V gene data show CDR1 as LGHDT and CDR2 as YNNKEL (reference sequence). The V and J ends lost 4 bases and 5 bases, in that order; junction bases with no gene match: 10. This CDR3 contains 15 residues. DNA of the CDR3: TGTGCCAGCAGCCCCTCAGGACGGGGGGACGAGACCCAGTACTTC. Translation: CASSPSGRGDETQYF.

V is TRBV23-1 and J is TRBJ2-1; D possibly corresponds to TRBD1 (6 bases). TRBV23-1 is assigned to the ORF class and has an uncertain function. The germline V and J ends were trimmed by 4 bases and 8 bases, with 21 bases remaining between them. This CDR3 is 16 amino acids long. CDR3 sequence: CASSLWLQGHGDEQFF. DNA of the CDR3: TGCGCCAGCAGTCTTTGGCTACAGGGTCATGGCGATGAGCAGTTCTTC.

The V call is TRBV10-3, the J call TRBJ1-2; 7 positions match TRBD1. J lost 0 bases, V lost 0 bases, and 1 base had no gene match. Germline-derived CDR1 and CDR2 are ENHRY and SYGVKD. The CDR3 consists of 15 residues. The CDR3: CAISESDRPNYGYTF. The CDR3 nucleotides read TGTGCCATCAGTGAGTCGGACAGGCCTAACTATGGCTACACCTTC.

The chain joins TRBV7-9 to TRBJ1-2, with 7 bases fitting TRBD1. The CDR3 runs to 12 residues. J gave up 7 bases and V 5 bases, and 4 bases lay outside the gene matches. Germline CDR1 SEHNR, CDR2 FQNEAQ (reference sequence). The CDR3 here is CASSATGAGYTF. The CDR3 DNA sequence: TGTGCCAGCAGCGCTACAGGGGCTGGCTACACCTTC.

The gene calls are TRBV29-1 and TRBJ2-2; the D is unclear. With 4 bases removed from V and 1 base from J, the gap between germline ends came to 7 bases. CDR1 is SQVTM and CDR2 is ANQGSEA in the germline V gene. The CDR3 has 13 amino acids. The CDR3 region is CSVARLNTGELFF. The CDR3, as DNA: TGCAGCGTTGCCAGGCTGAACACCGGGGAGCTGTTTTTT.

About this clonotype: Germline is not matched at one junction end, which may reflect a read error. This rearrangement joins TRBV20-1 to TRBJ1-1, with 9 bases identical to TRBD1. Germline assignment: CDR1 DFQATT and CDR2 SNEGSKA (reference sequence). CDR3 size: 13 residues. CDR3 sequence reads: CSARVPGQGEAFF. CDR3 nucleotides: TGCAGTGCAAGAGTTCCGGGACAGGGTGAAGCTTTCTTT.

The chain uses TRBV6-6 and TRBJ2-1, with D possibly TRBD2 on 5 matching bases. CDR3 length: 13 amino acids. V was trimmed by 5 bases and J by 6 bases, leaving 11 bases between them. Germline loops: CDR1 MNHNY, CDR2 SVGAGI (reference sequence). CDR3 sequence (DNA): TGTGCCAGCAGTCAACTAGGCATCAATGAGCAGTTCTTC. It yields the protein CASSQLGINEQFF.

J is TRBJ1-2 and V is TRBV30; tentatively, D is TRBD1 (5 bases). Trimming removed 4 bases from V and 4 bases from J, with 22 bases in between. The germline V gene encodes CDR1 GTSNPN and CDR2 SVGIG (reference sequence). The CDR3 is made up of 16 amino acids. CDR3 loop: CAWTGPGVGSPYGYTF. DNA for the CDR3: TGTGCCTGGACCGGGCCGGGGGTAGGGAGTCCCTATGGCTACACCTTC.

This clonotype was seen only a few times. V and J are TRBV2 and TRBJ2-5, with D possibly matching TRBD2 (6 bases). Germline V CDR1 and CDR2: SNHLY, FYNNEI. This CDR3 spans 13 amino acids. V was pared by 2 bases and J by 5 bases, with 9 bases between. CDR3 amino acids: CASSERRGETQYF. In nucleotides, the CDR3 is TGTGCCAGCAGTGAACGGCGGGGCGAGACCCAGTACTTC.

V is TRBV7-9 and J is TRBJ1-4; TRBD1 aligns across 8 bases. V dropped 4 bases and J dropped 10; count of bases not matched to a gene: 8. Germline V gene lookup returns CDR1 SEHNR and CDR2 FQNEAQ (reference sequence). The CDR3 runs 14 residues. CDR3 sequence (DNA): TGTGCCAGCAGCTCCCTTGGACAGGGAGGAAAACTGTTTTTT. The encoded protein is CASSSLGQGGKLFF.

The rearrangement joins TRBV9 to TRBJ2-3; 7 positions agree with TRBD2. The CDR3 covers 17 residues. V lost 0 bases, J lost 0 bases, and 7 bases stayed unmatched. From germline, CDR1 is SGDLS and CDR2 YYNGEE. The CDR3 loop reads CASSVALGGTSTDTQYF. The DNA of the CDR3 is TGTGCCAGCAGCGTAGCGCTCGGGGGGACTAGCACAGATACGCAGTATTTT.

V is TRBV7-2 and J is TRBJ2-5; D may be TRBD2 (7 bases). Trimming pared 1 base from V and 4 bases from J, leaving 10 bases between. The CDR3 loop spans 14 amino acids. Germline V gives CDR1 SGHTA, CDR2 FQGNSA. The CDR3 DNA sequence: TGTGCCAGCAGCTTAGAGGGGGGGTCAGAGACCCAGTACTTC. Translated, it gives CASSLEGGSETQYF.

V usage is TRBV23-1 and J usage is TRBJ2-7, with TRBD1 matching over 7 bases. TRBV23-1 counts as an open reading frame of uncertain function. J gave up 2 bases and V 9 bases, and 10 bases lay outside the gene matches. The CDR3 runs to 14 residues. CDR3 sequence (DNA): TGCGCCAGAGGGTTGAGGGGGCTCCCCTACGAGCAGTACTTC. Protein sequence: CARGLRGLPYEQYF.

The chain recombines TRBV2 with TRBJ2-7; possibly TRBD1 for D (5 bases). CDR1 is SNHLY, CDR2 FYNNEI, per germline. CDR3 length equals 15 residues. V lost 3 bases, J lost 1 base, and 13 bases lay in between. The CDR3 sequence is CASSETVGVSYEQYF. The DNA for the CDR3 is TGTGCCAGCAGTGAGACAGTTGGGGTTTCCTACGAGCAGTACTTC. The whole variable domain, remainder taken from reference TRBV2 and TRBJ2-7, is EPEVTQTPSHQVTQMGQEVILRCVPISNHLYFYWYRQILGQKVEFLVSFYNNEISEKSEIFDDQFSVERPDGSNFTLKIRSTKLEDSAMYFCASSETVGVSYEQYFGPGTRLTVT.

CDR3 sequence (DNA): TGTGCCAGCAGCCTTTCACAGGGGCGGAACAATCAGCCCCAGCATTTT. Translation gives CASSLSQGRNNQPQHF. The rearrangement uses TRBV7-2 and TRBJ1-5; 7 positions match TRBD1. CDR3 length: 16 amino acids. The V segment lost 5 bases and the J segment 3 bases; nucleotides outside the gene matches: 10. CDR1 is SGHTA and CDR2 is FQGNSA in the germline V gene.

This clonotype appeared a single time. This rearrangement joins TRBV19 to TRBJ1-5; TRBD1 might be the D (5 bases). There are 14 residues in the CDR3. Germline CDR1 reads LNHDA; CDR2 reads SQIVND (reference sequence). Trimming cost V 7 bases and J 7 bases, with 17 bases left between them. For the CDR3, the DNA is TGTGCCAGTACCACAGACAGAGGCGAACAGCCCCAGCATTTT. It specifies CASTTDRGEQPQHF.

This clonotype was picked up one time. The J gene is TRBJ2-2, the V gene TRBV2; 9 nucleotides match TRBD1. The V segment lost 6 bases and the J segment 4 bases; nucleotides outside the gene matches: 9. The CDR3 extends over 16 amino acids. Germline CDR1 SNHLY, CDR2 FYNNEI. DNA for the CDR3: TGTGCCAGCAGCGAACTCCCGGACAGGGGCACCGGGGAGCTGTTTTTT. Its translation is CASSELPDRGTGELFF.

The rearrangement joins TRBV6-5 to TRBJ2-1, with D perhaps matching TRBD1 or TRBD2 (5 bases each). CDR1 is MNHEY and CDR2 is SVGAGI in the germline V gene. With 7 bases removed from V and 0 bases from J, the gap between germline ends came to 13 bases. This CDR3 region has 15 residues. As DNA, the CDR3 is TGTGCCAGCATCTCCAGAGGGGCCTCCTACAATGAGCAGTTCTTC. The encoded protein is CASISRGASYNEQFF.

The CDR3 is CASSPQDLSVEQYF. For the CDR3, the DNA is TGTGCCAGCAGCCCTCAAGACCTTTCCGTTGAGCAGTACTTC. V is TRBV3-1 and J is TRBJ2-7; D gene unclear. The CDR3 loop spans 14 amino acids. Germline values: CDR1 LGHDT, CDR2 YNNKEL (reference sequence). Between the trimmed V and J ends, which lost 4 bases and 7 bases, there was a span of 17 bases.

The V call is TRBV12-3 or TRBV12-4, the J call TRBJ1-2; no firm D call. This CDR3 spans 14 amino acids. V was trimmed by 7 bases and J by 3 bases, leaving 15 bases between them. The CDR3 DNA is TGTGCCAGCACCGACGAACCGGGGTACTATGGCTACACCTTC. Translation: CASTDEPGYYGYTF.